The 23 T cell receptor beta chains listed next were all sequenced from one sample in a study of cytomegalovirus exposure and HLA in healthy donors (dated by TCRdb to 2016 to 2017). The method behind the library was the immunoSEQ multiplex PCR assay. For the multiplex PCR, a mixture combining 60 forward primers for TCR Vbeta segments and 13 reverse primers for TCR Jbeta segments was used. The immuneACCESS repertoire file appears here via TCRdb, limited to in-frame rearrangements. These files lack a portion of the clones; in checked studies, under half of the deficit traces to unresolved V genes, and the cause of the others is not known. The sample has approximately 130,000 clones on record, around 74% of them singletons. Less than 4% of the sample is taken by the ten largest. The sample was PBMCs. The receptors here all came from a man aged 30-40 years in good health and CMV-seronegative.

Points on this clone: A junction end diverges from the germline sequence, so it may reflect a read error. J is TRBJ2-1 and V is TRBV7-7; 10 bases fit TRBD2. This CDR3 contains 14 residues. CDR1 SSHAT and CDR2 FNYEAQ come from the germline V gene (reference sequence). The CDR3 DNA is TGTGCTAGCAGCTTATGGACTAGCGGCAATGAGCAGTTCTTC. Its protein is CASSLWTSGNEQFF.

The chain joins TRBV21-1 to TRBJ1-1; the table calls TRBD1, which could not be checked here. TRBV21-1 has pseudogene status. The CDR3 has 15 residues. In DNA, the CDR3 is TGTGCCAGCAGCAAAGGACAGGGGGAGGGCACTGAAGCTTTCTTT. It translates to CASSKGQGEGTEAFF.

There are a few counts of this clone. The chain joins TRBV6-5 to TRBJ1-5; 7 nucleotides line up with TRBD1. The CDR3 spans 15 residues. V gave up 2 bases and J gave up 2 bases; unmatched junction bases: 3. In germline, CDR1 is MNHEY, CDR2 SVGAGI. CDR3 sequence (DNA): TGTGCCAGCAGTTACAGACAGGGAGGCAATCAGCCCCAGCATTTT. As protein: CASSYRQGGNQPQHF.

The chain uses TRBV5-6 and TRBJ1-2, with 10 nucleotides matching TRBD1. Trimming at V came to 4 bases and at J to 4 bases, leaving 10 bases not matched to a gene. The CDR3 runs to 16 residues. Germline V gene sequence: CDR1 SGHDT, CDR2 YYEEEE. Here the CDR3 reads CASSRDRGRRGYGYTF. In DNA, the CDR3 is TGTGCCAGCAGCCGAGACAGGGGGCGCCGGGGCTATGGCTACACCTTC. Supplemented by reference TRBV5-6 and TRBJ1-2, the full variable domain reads DAGVTQSPTHLIKTRGQQVTLRCSPKSGHDTVSWYQQALGQGPQFIFQYYEEEERQRGNFPDRFSGHQFPNYSSELNVNALLLGDSALYLCASSRDRGRRGYGYTFGSGTRLTVV.

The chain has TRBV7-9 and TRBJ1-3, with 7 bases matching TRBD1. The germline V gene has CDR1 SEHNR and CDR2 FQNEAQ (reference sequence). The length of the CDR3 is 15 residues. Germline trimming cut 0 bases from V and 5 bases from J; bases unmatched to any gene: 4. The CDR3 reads CASSLAGTARNTIYF. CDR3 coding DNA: TGTGCCAGCAGCTTAGCCGGGACAGCGAGAAACACCATATATTTT.

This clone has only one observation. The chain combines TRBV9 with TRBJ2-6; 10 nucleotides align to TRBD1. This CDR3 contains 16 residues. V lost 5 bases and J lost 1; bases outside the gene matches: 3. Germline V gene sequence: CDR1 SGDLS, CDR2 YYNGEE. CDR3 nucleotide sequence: TGTGCCAGCAGAGGGACAGGGGATTCTGGGGCCAACGTCCTGACTTTC. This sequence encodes CASRGTGDSGANVLTF.

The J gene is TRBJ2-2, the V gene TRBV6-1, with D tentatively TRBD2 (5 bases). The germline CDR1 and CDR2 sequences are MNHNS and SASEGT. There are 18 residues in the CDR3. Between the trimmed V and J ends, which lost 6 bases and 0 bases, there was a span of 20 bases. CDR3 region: CASREQYMRAPNTGELFF. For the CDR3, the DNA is TGTGCCAGCAGAGAACAGTATATGCGGGCCCCGAACACCGGGGAGCTGTTTTTT.

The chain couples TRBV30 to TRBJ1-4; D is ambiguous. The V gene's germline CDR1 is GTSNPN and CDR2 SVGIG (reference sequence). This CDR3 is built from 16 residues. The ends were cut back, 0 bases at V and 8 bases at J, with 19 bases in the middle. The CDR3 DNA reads TGTGCCTGGAGTGTATTGGGCAGGAAGAGATGCGAAAAACTGTTTTTT. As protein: CAWSVLGRKRCEKLFF.

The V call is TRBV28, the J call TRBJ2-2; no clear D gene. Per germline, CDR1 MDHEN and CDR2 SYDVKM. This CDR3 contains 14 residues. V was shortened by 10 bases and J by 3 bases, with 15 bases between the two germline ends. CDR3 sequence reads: CAISAASHTGELFF. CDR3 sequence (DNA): TGTGCCATTTCCGCGGCAAGTCACACCGGGGAGCTGTTTTTT.

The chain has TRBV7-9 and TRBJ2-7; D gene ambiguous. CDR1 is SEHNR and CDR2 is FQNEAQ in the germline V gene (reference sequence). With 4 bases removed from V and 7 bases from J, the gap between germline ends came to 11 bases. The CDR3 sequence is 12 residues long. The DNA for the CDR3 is TGTGCCAGCAGCTCTCCGTTACGGGAGCAGTACTTC. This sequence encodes CASSSPLREQYF.

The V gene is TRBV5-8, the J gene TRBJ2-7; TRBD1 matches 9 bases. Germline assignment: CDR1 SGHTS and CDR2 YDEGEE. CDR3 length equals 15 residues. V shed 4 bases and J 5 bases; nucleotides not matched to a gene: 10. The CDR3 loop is CASSLPRDRVHEQYF. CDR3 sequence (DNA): TGTGCCAGCAGCCTGCCCCGGGACAGGGTCCACGAGCAGTACTTC.

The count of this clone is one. The CDR3 reads CASSRGGAGANVLTF. CDR3 bases: TGTGCCAGCAGCCGGGGGGGAGCCGGGGCCAACGTCCTGACTTTC. The chain has TRBV7-2 and TRBJ2-6, with 8 bases that match TRBD2. V was clipped by 5 bases and J by 4 bases; unmatched bases: 4. The germline V gene has CDR1 SGHTA and CDR2 FQGNSA. There are 15 residues in the CDR3.

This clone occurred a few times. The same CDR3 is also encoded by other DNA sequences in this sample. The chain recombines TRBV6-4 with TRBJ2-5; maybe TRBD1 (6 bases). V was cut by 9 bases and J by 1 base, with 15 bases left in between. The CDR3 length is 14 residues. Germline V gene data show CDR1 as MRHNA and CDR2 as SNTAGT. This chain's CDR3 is CASSRDIGQETQYF. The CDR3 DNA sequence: TGTGCCAGTTCCCGGGACATAGGCCAAGAGACCCAGTACTTC.

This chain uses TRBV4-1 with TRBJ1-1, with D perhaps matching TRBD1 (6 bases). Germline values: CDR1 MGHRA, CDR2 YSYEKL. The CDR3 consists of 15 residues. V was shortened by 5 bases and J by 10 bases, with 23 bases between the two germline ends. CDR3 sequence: CASSLLPTGRVGAFF. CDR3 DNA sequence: TGCGCCAGCAGCTTACTCCCGACAGGAAGGGTGGGAGCTTTCTTT.

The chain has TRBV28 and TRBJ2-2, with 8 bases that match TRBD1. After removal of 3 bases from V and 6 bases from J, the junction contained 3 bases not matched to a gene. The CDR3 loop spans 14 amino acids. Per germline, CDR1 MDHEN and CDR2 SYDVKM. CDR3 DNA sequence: TGTGCCAGCAGTTTGCCAGGGGGCGCCGGGGAGCTGTTTTTT. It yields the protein CASSLPGGAGELFF.

In DNA, the CDR3 is TGTGCCAGCAGTGACCCAAATAGCGGGAGACGAGACAAATCTTCCTACGAGCAGTACTTC. The encoded protein is CASSDPNSGRRDKSSYEQYF. The rearrangement joins TRBV6-4 to TRBJ2-7; 9 bases fit TRBD2. This CDR3 has 20 residues. With 2 bases clipped from V and 1 base from J, the junction kept 18 bases outside the gene matches. Germline lookup yields CDR1 MRHNA and CDR2 SNTAGT.

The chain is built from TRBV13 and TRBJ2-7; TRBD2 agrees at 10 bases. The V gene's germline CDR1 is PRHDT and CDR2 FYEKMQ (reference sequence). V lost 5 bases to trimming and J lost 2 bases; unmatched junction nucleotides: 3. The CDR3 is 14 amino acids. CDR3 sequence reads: CASSSTSGTYEQYF. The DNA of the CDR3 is TGTGCCAGCAGCAGTACTAGCGGGACCTACGAGCAGTACTTC.

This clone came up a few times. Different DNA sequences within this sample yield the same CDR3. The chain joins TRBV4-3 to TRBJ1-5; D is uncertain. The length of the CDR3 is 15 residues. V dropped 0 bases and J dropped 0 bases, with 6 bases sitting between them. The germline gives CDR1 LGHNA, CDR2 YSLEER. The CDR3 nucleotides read TGCGCCAGCAGCCAAGATGTCTATAGCAATCAGCCCCAGCATTTT. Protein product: CASSQDVYSNQPQHF.

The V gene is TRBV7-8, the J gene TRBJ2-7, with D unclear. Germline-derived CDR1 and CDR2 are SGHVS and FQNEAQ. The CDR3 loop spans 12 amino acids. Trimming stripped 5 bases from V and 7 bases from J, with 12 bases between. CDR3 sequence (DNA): TGTGCCAGCAGCCAAATTGTGGAGGAGCAGTACTTC. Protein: CASSQIVEEQYF. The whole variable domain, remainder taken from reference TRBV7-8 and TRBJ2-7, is GAGVSQSPRYKVAKRGQDVALRCDPISGHVSLFWYQQALGQGPEFLTYFQNEAQLDKSGLPSDRFFAERPEGSVSTLKIQRTQQEDSAVYLCASSQIVEEQYFGPGTRLTVT.

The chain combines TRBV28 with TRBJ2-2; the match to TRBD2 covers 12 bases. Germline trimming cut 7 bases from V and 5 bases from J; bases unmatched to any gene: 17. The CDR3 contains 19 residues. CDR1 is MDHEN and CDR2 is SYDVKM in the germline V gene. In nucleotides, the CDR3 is TGTGCCAGCACCCCGAGGGTGACTAGCGGGGGCCGAAGGACCGGGGAGCTGTTTTTT. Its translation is CASTPRVTSGGRRTGELFF.

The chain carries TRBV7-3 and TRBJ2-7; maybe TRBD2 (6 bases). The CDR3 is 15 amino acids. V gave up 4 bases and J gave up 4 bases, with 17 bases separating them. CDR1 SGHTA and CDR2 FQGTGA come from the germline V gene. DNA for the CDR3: TGTGCCAGCAGCTCTGAGCGGGTCCCGCCTTACGAGCAGTACTTC. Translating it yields CASSSERVPPYEQYF.

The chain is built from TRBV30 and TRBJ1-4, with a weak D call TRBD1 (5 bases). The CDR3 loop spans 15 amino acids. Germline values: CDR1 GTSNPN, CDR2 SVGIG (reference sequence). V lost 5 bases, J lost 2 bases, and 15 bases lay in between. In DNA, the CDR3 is TGTGCCTGGGGCGCCCCCCCAGGGACTAATGAAAAACTGTTTTTT. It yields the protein CAWGAPPGTNEKLFF.

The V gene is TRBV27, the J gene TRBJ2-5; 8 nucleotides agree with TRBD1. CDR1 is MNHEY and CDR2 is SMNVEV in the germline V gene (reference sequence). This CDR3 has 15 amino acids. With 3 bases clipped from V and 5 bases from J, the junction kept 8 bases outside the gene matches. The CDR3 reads CASSFRDRPVETQYF. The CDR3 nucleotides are TGTGCCAGCAGTTTTAGGGACAGGCCTGTGGAGACCCAGTACTTC.